The present entry profiles one TCR beta chain with its context. Its antigen is unidentified. The data originate from a study of T cells in Graves' hyperthyroidism and ophthalmopathy. General study findings and limits: Separating ophthalmopathy from stable hyperthyroidism was achieved by a 13 V-J model.

The J segment lost 6 bases and the V segment lost 0 bases, leaving 4 bases of the junction unmatched. CDR1 is MGHRA and CDR2 is YSYEKL in the germline V gene. The CDR3 is 15 residues long. RNA transcripts yielded amplified TCR beta CDR3 regions. When the TCR CDR3 underwent first-round RT-PCR, the HTBI primer set was used. In TCRdb, the multiplex PCR reads were re-called with MiXCR into one record per CDR3 protein. The sample lists about 640,000 distinct CDR3 sequences; roughly 20% were seen once. Exclusion followed for patients with uncontrolled infection, other autoimmune disease, pregnancy or lactation. Fresh peripheral blood, approximately 10 ml, was the source of the PBMCs.

The receptor comes from a young man with Graves' ophthalmopathy. Sequenced sample: blood. The chain joins TRBV4-1 to TRBJ2-1, with 8 nucleotides matching TRBD1. The CDR3: CASSQEQGVGNEQFF. CDR3 in DNA: TGCGCCAGCAGCCAAGAACAGGGGGTAGGCAATGAGCAGTTCTTC.